This entry concerns a single TCR beta chain. What it binds is unknown. The sample belongs to a study of CD8+ T cells in alopecia areata. The wider study: Tofacitinib lasted 6 to 18 months, then 6 months off drug.

V shed 7 bases and J shed 1 base, with 10 bases lying between them. The CDR3 spans 13 residues. CDR1 is WSHSY and CDR2 is SAAADI in the germline V gene. Following extraction, RNA underwent reverse transcription to cDNA, which served as the sequencing template. This table comes from immunoSEQ multiplex PCR, and its TCRdb copy is limited to in-frame clones, with some not included. The sample lists 95,000 to 150,000 clones, approximately 53% occurring once. General observations from the study: Scalp clonality and expanded CD8+ clones among the top 100 fell significantly with tofacitinib.

Treatment indicated: oral pan-JAK inhibitor, 5-10 mg twice daily. The J gene is TRBJ1-1, the V gene TRBV10-2; maybe TRBD1 (5 bases). Sequenced material: CD4+ T cells sorted from blood, taken at week 4, from a patient treated with tofacitinib. This TCR was recovered from a human donor with alopecia areata. CDR3 nucleotide sequence: TGCGCCAGCATGTTCCAGGGGAACACTGAAGCTTTCTTT. Translating it yields CASMFQGNTEAFF.